Many counts were recorded for the clone carrying this TCR beta chain. The sample comes from a study of CD8 T cells in ankylosing spondylitis. TCRdb redid the calling of the 5' RACE reads with MiXCR, one entry per CDR3 protein. The profile covers roughly 130,000 distinct CDR3 sequences, with around 7% appearing a single time and 12% taken by the ten largest. Germline V gives CDR1 SGHTA, CDR2 FQGTGA. The length of the CDR3 is 15 residues. V shed 5 bases, J shed 7 bases, and the junction held 10 bases outside the gene matches. The source is a male donor with ankylosing spondylitis or in good health (not recorded which). V and J are TRBV7-3 and TRBJ2-3, with 9 bases identical to TRBD2. The specimen was blood, either unsorted or a sorted T cell fraction (not recorded which). The CDR3: CASSPTAGGDYTQYF. The DNA for the CDR3 is TGTGCCAGCAGCCCCACGGCGGGAGGGGATTATACGCAGTATTTT.